This TCR beta chain was obtained from a study of T cells in Graves' hyperthyroidism and ophthalmopathy (dated by TCRdb to the late 2010s). With respect to the entire study: Peripheral blood samples were taken at the time of initial diagnosis, prior to any treatment. A discovery cohort of roughly 100 patients, about 44 with Graves' ophthalmopathy and 57 with stable Graves' hyperthyroidism, was used to find distinguishing TCR V-J signatures. An independent validation cohort of some 18 hyperthyroidism patients and about 16 patients who later progressed to ophthalmopathy tested prospective prediction of ophthalmopathy. The approximately 98 discovery patients were randomly divided into training and test sets at a 7:3 ratio. The study also compared thyroid tissue and blood T-cell repertoires from over 5 Graves' hyperthyroidism patients. After sampling, hyperthyroidism patients received methimazole starting at 30 mg daily, and ophthalmopathy patients received high-dose intravenous methylprednisolone. The paper reports TCR Vbeta CDR3 sequencing of some 140 peripheral blood samples: around 41 ophthalmopathy, fewer than 85 hyperthyroidism and approximately 17 progressor patients. The full study reports these points: No statistical method was used to fix the sample size in advance, and group allocation was not hidden from the investigators. In validation, the model predicted progression to ophthalmopathy a median of roughly 6.1 months before onset, with approximately 68% sensitivity and almost 75% specificity. In cross-validation, a model built on a 13 V-J signature told ophthalmopathy apart from stable hyperthyroidism with over 85% sensitivity and 81% to 82% specificity, and in testing the same model reached 80%/75%. Most expanded thyroid clonotypes (frequency above 0.001) were also detected in blood, a finding suggesting that blood repertoires may reflect thyroid immune responses.

A patient counted as having stable Graves' hyperthyroidism if no progression to ophthalmopathy occurred over 18 months of follow-up. Hyperthyroidism patients were newly diagnosed, with disease duration under 2 months, and aged 18 to 65 years. Exclusion was applied to patients with uncontrolled infections, other autoimmune diseases, pregnancy or lactation. Diagnoses were based on clinical symptoms, serum thyroxine and TRAb, thyroid ultrasound and orbital computed tomography. Ficoll-Paque density gradient centrifugation was used to isolate PBMCs from 9.5 to 10 ml of fresh peripheral blood. Total RNA was extracted using Trizol reagent, and RNA quality was assessed on an Agilent 2100 Bioanalyzer. Amplification of TCR beta CDR3 regions was carried out from RNA transcripts. The TCR CDR3 was subjected to a first round of RT-PCR using the HTBI primer set and the Qiagen OneStep RT-PCR kit. Libraries were constructed in a second round of multiplex PCR, after which size selection and purification were carried out. Sequencing of the libraries was done on an Illumina HiSeq2000 using paired-end 100 bp reads. On the study's bioinformatics: Raw data were processed with SOAPnuke, discarding reads with adapters, uncalled bases, mean Phred below 15, or no exact constant-primer or identifier match. COPE v1.2.5 was used to merge the high-quality paired reads, and each unique nucleotide sequence was defined as a clonotype. MiTCR v1.1 was used to align clonotypes to the IMGT TRBV, TRBD and TRBJ reference segments. The analysis was restricted to V-J combinations with a frequency above 0.0001, which together covered roughly 99% of the repertoires. The TCS score was defined as the ratio of F50 (clonal expansion) to E x V (chaos), calculated using BLOSUM62-based TCRdist between CDR3 peptides within each V-J. Welch's t-statistics and random forest reduced just over 500 V-J features to 13, which were used in a naive Bayes classifier (R e1071). TCRdb trimmed public reads at Q25 via fastp, called clones via MiXCR and kept in-frame beta chains. Rows with a matching CDR3 protein are joined into one entry that keeps the most common DNA and genes. The V and J calls here are based on TCRdb, not the publication. This sample comprises approximately 710,000 distinct CDR3 sequences, approximately 15% of them detected only once. 15% to 19% of the sample goes to the ten largest clones.

This clonotype appeared a single time. Its antigen specificity is not known. No qualities accompany the bases; no much larger clone lies one base away. One read offers little support. At the junction V is shortened by 3 bases and J by 1 base, with 16 bases in between. CDR1 and CDR2, per the germline V gene (reference sequence), are GTSNPN and SVGIG. The CDR3 runs 15 amino acids, cysteine and phenylalanine included. The entry retains the CDR3 DNA only, 45 bases that are in frame from base 1. The sample taken for sequencing was blood. The clonotype comes from a man between 45 and 60 years old with Graves' hyperthyroidism. The rearrangement joined TRBV30 to TRBJ2-7; 6 matching bases give a weak D call of TRBD1. The nucleotide sequence reads as follows: TGTGCCTGGAGACGTACAGGGAGAAATTCCTACGAGCAGTACTTC. Its protein product is CAWRRTGRNSYEQYF.